This TCR beta chain emerged from a study of a mutant IDH1 vaccine in newly diagnosed glioma. The time point denotes: week 35, safety follow-up. Topical imiquimod was applied with each vaccine dose, which held 300 ug of mutant IDH1 20-mer peptide. Comments on this clone: What it binds is not known.

Produced via immunoSEQ multiplex PCR; TCRdb's table is partial and in-frame only. Here the sample spans 30,000 or so clones, roughly 80% being singletons. The input for sequencing was PBMCs, taken from a glioma patient whose treatment included an IDH1 peptide vaccine. The clonotype originates from a woman under 30 with glioma.

CDR3 loop: CASSLEGSYGYTF. The CDR3 DNA reads as TGCGCCAGCAGCTTGGAGGGTAGCTATGGCTACACCTTC. The chain employs TRBV5-1 and TRBJ1-2; the D is unclear. Germline V CDR1 and CDR2: SGHRS, YFSETQ. This CDR3 spans 13 amino acids. With 0 bases removed from V and 4 bases from J, the gap between germline ends came to 7 bases.